The 32 T cell receptor beta chains in this list originate from one sample, sequenced in a study of blood T cell repertoires in COVID-19. TCRdb's copy holds only in-frame clones and misses some; the assay was immunoSEQ multiplex PCR. The sample has about 150,000 clones, around 83% seen once. Material for sequencing was peripheral blood. These receptors all stem from a woman aged 60 to 75 with COVID-19, enrolled during active disease.

This clone was found once. This chain joins TRBV25-1 and TRBJ2-1; D is ambiguous. V shed 5 bases and J shed 3 bases, with 8 bases lying between them. Looked up from germline, CDR1 is MGHDK and CDR2 is SYGVNS. This CDR3 has 13 amino acids. For the CDR3, the DNA is TGTGCCAGCAGTCCTCTCCGCTACAATGAGCAGTTCTTC. Its translation: CASSPLRYNEQFF. Using reference TRBV25-1 and TRBJ2-1 for the parts outside the CDR3, the full variable domain is EADIYQTPRYLVIGTGKKITLECSQTMGHDKMYWYQQDPGMELHLIHYSYGVNSTEKGDLSSESTVSRIRTEHFPLTLESARPSHTSQYLCASSPLRYNEQFFGPGTRLTVL.

The J gene is TRBJ1-1, the V gene TRBV11-1, with D uncertain. CDR1 and CDR2 (germline): SGHAT, FQDESV (reference sequence). The CDR3 is made up of 14 amino acids. The V gene lost 5 bases and the J gene lost 2 bases, with 12 bases spanning the gap. CDR3 coding DNA: TGTGCCAGCAGCATCGACGGAGCCAACACTGAAGCTTTCTTT. Translated: CASSIDGANTEAFF.

V gene TRBV5-1 combines with J gene TRBJ2-2; 12 nucleotides match TRBD2. Trimming cost V 4 bases and J 1 base; bases outside gene matches: 2. CDR3 length equals 16 residues. The V gene's germline CDR1 is SGHRS and CDR2 YFSETQ. The CDR3 bases are TGCGCCAGCAGCCTGACTAGCGGGGGGAACACCGGGGAGCTGTTTTTT. Protein product: CASSLTSGGNTGELFF.

This clone was seen more than once but under ten times. This chain connects TRBV2 to TRBJ2-1; D is undetermined. Germline CDR1 and CDR2: SNHLY and FYNNEI. V was cut by 6 bases and J by 5 bases, with 5 bases left in between. The CDR3 extends over 11 amino acids. The CDR3 region has the DNA TGTGCCAGCAGCGAGAACAATGAGCAGTTCTTC. Its translation is CASSENNEQFF.

Note on this clone: The same CDR3 can be traced to other DNA sequences in this sample. The chain is built from TRBV7-2 and TRBJ1-4; 8 bases fit TRBD1. Germline lookup yields CDR1 SGHTA and CDR2 FQGNSA. This CDR3 region has 14 residues. V shed 3 bases and J 8 bases; nucleotides not matched to a gene: 5. CDR3 sequence reads: CASSFDRGNEKLFF. The CDR3 coding sequence is TGTGCCAGCAGCTTTGACAGGGGCAACGAAAAACTGTTTTTT.

J is TRBJ1-5 and V is TRBV2; TRBD1 is a possible D gene (6 bases). Trimming left V 7 bases short and J 0 bases short, with 16 bases between. This CDR3 contains 16 residues. Germline-derived CDR1 and CDR2 are SNHLY and FYNNEI. The CDR3 DNA reads TGTGCCAGCACCGTCGGGACACCCTATAGCAATCAGCCCCAGCATTTT. Amino acids: CASTVGTPYSNQPQHF.

V usage is TRBV7-2 and J usage is TRBJ1-5, with 7 nucleotides matching TRBD1. V was pared by 5 bases and J by 7 bases, with 5 bases of the junction left unmatched. This CDR3 comprises 13 residues. Germline CDR1 and CDR2: SGHTA and FQGNSA. The CDR3 DNA reads TGTGCCAGCAGCGTCTACAGGGGACAGCCCCAGCATTTT. It yields the protein CASSVYRGQPQHF.

The gene calls are TRBV7-2 and TRBJ2-1; the match to TRBD2 covers 9 bases. This CDR3 contains 16 residues. V trimming: 0 bases; J trimming: 9 bases; junction bases outside the gene matches: 9. CDR1 is SGHTA, CDR2 FQGNSA, per germline. Written as DNA, the CDR3 is TGTGCCAGCAGCTTAGCCCTAGCGGGGCTACAGGGTGAGCAGTTCTTC. Translated, it gives CASSLALAGLQGEQFF.

This chain uses TRBV5-8 with TRBJ1-3; TRBD1 agrees at 8 bases. The CDR3 sequence is 15 residues long. V lost 1 base, J lost 4 bases, and 4 bases stayed unmatched. CDR1 is SGHTS and CDR2 is YDEGEE in the germline V gene. In DNA form, the CDR3 reads TGTGCCAGCAGCTTGTTCACAGGGGGAGGAAACACCATATATTTT. It translates to CASSLFTGGGNTIYF.

As DNA, the CDR3 is TGTGCCAGCAGTTACTCTCAGGGGAGAGGCAATCAGCCCCAGCATTTT. Translating it yields CASSYSQGRGNQPQHF. The J gene is TRBJ1-5, the V gene TRBV2; perhaps TRBD1 as D (6 bases). With 5 bases removed from V and 2 bases from J, the gap between germline ends came to 16 bases. Germline lookup yields CDR1 SNHLY and CDR2 FYNNEI. The CDR3 has 16 amino acids.

This rearrangement joins TRBV3-1 (or the pseudogene TRBV3-2) to TRBJ1-2; TRBD1 aligns across 9 bases. This CDR3 region has 15 residues. Germline CDR1 LGHDT, CDR2 YNNKEL (reference sequence). Losses at the gene ends were 0 bases for V and 8 bases for J; bases not matched to a gene: 7. The CDR3, as DNA: TGTGCCAGCAGCCAAGATACAGGACAGGGGCGAGGCTACACCTTC. It translates to CASSQDTGQGRGYTF.

The chain employs TRBV6-5 and TRBJ2-5; 11 nucleotides line up with TRBD1. CDR1 and CDR2 from the germline V gene are MNHEY and SVGAGI. The CDR3 totals 14 residues. V dropped 6 bases and J dropped 4; count of bases not matched to a gene: 4. Here the CDR3 reads CASRDRGRVETQYF. CDR3 DNA sequence: TGTGCCAGCAGGGACAGGGGGCGAGTAGAGACCCAGTACTTC.

The CDR3 coding sequence is TGTGCCAGCAGCCAGGTGCGGACACCAAACTATGGCTACACCTTC. The encoded protein is CASSQVRTPNYGYTF. The chain links TRBV14 to TRBJ1-2; D is possibly TRBD1 (5 bases). CDR1 and CDR2 from the germline V gene are SGHDN and FVKESK. The V and J ends lost 3 bases and 2 bases respectively, with 13 bases between them. The CDR3 runs to 15 residues. The variable domain in full, with the rest retrieved from reference TRBV14 and TRBJ1-2, is EAGVTQFPSHSVIEKGQTVTLRCDPISGHDNLYWYRRVMGKEIKFLLHFVKESKQDESGMPNNRFLAERTGGTYSTLKVQPAELEDSGVYFCASSQVRTPNYGYTFGSGTRLTVV.

This clone has just a few counts. This chain joins TRBV6-5 and TRBJ1-5; 11 positions match TRBD1. This CDR3 spans 15 amino acids. With V trimmed by 7 bases and J by 6 bases, 8 bases remained unmatched. Looked up from germline, CDR1 is MNHEY and CDR2 is SVGAGI. CDR3 in DNA: TGTGCCAGCATCATAGGACAGGGGGCAAGTCAGCCCCAGCATTTT. Its translation: CASIIGQGASQPQHF.

This chain links TRBV24-1 with TRBJ2-2; 7 bases map to TRBD1. The germline V gene encodes CDR1 KGHDR and CDR2 SFDVKD. J lost 2 bases, V lost 4 bases, and 6 bases had no gene match. This CDR3 is built from 16 residues. CDR3 in amino acids: CATSDQTGSNTGELFF. The CDR3, as DNA: TGTGCCACCAGTGACCAGACAGGGTCAAACACCGGGGAGCTGTTTTTT.

This clone was seen only a few times. The gene calls are TRBV27 and TRBJ1-6; D unresolved. The V gene lost 1 base and the J gene lost 5 bases, with 9 bases spanning the gap. CDR1 is MNHEY, CDR2 SMNVEV, per germline (reference sequence). This CDR3 is built from 15 residues. This chain's CDR3 is CASSLFNQNNSPLHF. In DNA form, the CDR3 reads TGTGCCAGCAGTTTATTCAATCAGAATAATTCACCCCTCCACTTT.

The chain uses TRBV2 and TRBJ1-3; the D gene is possibly TRBD1 (6 bases). The CDR3 totals 14 residues. From germline, CDR1 is SNHLY and CDR2 FYNNEI. The ends were cut back, 9 bases at V and 1 base at J, with 13 bases in the middle. CDR3 DNA sequence: TGTGCCAGTGGGGGCAGGGAGTCTGGAAACACCATATATTTT. Translating gives CASGGRESGNTIYF.

The chain carries TRBV19 and TRBJ1-4; the D gene is possibly TRBD1 (6 bases). The ends were cut back, 7 bases at V and 3 bases at J, with 15 bases in the middle. CDR3 length equals 15 residues. Germline V gives CDR1 LNHDA, CDR2 SQIVND (reference sequence). The CDR3 here is CASNQGPAPNEKLFF. As DNA, the CDR3 is TGTGCCAGTAACCAGGGGCCAGCTCCTAATGAAAAACTGTTTTTT.

The V call is TRBV15, the J call TRBJ1-2; D is undetermined. The CDR3 loop spans 14 amino acids. Trimming cost V 0 bases and J 8 bases, with 13 bases left between them. Germline-derived CDR1 and CDR2 are LNHNV and YYDKDF (reference sequence). CDR3 amino acids: CATSRDWRAEGYTF. The CDR3 DNA follows: TGTGCCACCAGCAGAGACTGGCGGGCAGAGGGCTACACCTTC.

The V call is TRBV19, the J call TRBJ2-1; tentative D call: TRBD2 (5 bases). Trimming stripped 5 bases from V and 2 bases from J, with 13 bases between. Germline CDR1 and CDR2: LNHDA and SQIVND (reference sequence). There are 15 residues in the CDR3. CDR3 coding DNA: TGTGCCAGTAGTCCGCTAGACTACGCCTACAATGAGCAGTTCTTC. Residues: CASSPLDYAYNEQFF.

Regarding this clone: In the same sample, other DNA sequences code for this CDR3. The chain carries TRBV18 and TRBJ2-3, with TRBD1 identical over 9 bases. The germline CDR1 and CDR2 sequences are KGHSH and LQKENI. V trimming: 4 bases; J trimming: 0 bases; junction bases outside the gene matches: 2. The CDR3 consists of 15 residues. The CDR3 loop reads CASSQGQGSTDTQYF. The CDR3 nucleotides read TGTGCCAGCTCACAAGGACAGGGGAGCACAGATACGCAGTATTTT.

This clone showed up just a few times. The V gene is TRBV27, the J gene TRBJ1-2; the D gene is possibly TRBD1 (6 bases). The CDR3 has 14 residues. Germline values: CDR1 MNHEY, CDR2 SMNVEV (reference sequence). V dropped 4 bases and J dropped 3 bases, with 12 bases sitting between them. In DNA form, the CDR3 reads TGTGCCAGCAGTTCGCTGGGGGCGGACTATGGCTACACCTTC. Amino acid sequence: CASSSLGADYGYTF.

The genes are TRBV11-2 and TRBJ2-1, with D possibly being TRBD1 (6 bases). CDR3 length equals 14 residues. From germline, CDR1 is SGHAT and CDR2 FQNNGV. Trimming removed 1 base from V and 5 bases from J, with 9 bases in between. The CDR3 reads CASSLARGNNEQFF. Here the CDR3 DNA reads TGTGCCAGCAGCTTAGCCAGGGGAAACAATGAGCAGTTCTTC.

The rearrangement links TRBV6-5 to TRBJ1-5; perhaps TRBD1 as D (5 bases). This CDR3 contains 15 residues. Germline-derived CDR1 and CDR2 are MNHEY and SVGAGI. Trimming cost V 0 bases and J 4 bases, with 10 bases left between them. The CDR3 reads CASSYSGTDNQPQHF. CDR3 in DNA: TGTGCCAGCAGTTACTCCGGGACTGATAATCAGCCCCAGCATTTT.

The rearrangement joins TRBV11-2 to TRBJ2-7; TRBD1 might be the D (6 bases). CDR3 length: 13 residues. Germline-derived CDR1 and CDR2 are SGHAT and FQNNGV. V lost 5 bases and J 5 bases, leaving 13 bases between the germline ends. The CDR3 region has the DNA TGTGCCAGCAGCCGGACAGTCCCAAACGAGCAGTACGTC. This gives the protein CASSRTVPNEQYV.

This rearrangement joins TRBV5-8 to TRBJ1-5; possibly TRBD1 for D (6 bases). Germline V gives CDR1 SGHTS, CDR2 YDEGEE. The V end was cut by 6 bases, the J end by 4 bases, with 14 bases between. The CDR3 has 14 residues. The CDR3 reads CASTSRGGNQPQHF. CDR3 coding DNA: TGTGCCAGCACCTCGAGGGGGGGGAATCAGCCCCAGCATTTT.

Of note for this clone: Other DNA sequences in the sample encode the same CDR3. Here the CDR3 reads CASSQGGTEAFF. CDR3 nucleotide sequence: TGTGCCAGCAGCCAAGGCGGGACTGAAGCTTTCTTT. This chain connects TRBV3-1 (or the pseudogene TRBV3-2) to TRBJ1-1, with D uncertain. CDR1 and CDR2 (germline): LGHDT, YNNKEL (reference sequence). The CDR3 consists of 12 residues. Trimming removed 1 base at V and 5 bases at J, with 5 bases between.

V gene TRBV2 combines with J gene TRBJ2-1, with 8 nucleotides matching TRBD1. Looked up from germline, CDR1 is SNHLY and CDR2 is FYNNEI. CDR3 size: 14 residues. V shed 5 bases and J 8 bases; nucleotides not matched to a gene: 8. CDR3 protein: CASSLQGGRDEQFF. In DNA form, the CDR3 reads TGTGCCAGCAGTCTACAGGGGGGTCGCGATGAGCAGTTCTTC.

This rearrangement joins TRBV5-6 to TRBJ2-3, with 11 bases matching TRBD2. J lost 2 bases, V lost 2 bases, and 13 bases had no gene match. CDR3 length equals 19 residues. Germline CDR1 is SGHDT and CDR2 is YYEEEE. CDR3: CASSLRVAGGRKYTDTQYF. CDR3 bases: TGTGCCAGCAGCTTAAGAGTAGCGGGGGGGCGTAAGTACACAGATACGCAGTATTTT.

The rearrangement uses TRBV4-2 and TRBJ2-5; TRBD2 matches 11 bases. Trimming took 3 bases from V and 2 from J; bases not matched to a gene: 8. The length of the CDR3 is 17 residues. Looked up from germline, CDR1 is LGHNA and CDR2 is YNFKEQ. The CDR3 DNA is TGTGCCAGCAGCCAGTATAGCGGGGGGGCCAGGCAAGAGACCCAGTACTTC. Its protein product is CASSQYSGGARQETQYF.

This clone occurred a few times. Other DNA variants within this sample encode the same CDR3. V and J are TRBV6-5 and TRBJ1-1, with a tentative D call TRBD1 (5 bases). Germline lookup yields CDR1 MNHEY and CDR2 SVGAGI. The ends were cut back, 0 bases at V and 7 bases at J, with 6 bases in the middle. The CDR3 sequence is 12 residues long. CDR3 in amino acids: CASSYSGGEAFF. DNA for the CDR3: TGTGCCAGCAGTTACTCGGGGGGTGAAGCTTTCTTT.

V is TRBV7-2 and J is TRBJ2-3; D gene unclear. Germline CDR1 SGHTA, CDR2 FQGNSA. Deletions cut 0 bases from V and 8 bases from J, with 6 bases between. The CDR3 length is 12 residues. CDR3 in amino acids: CASSLAAATQYF. The CDR3 region has the DNA TGTGCCAGCAGCTTAGCGGCTGCTACGCAGTATTTT.